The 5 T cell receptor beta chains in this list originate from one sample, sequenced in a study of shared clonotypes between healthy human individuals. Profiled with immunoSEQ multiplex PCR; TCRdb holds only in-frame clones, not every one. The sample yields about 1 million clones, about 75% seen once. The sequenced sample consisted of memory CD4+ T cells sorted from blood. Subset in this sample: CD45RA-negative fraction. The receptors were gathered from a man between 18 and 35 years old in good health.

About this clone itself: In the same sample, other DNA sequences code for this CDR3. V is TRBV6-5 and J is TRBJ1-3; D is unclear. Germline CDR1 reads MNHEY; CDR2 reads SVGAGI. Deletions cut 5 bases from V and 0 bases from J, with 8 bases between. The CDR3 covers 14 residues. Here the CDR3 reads CASSATDSGNTIYF. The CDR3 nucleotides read TGTGCCAGCAGTGCAACCGACTCTGGAAACACCATATATTTT.

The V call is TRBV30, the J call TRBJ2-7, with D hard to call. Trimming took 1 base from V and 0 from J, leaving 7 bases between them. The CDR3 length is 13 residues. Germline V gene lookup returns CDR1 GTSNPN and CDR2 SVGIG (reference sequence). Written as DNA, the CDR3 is TGTGCCTGGAGTGGACACAACTCCTACGAGCAGTACTTC. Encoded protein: CAWSGHNSYEQYF.

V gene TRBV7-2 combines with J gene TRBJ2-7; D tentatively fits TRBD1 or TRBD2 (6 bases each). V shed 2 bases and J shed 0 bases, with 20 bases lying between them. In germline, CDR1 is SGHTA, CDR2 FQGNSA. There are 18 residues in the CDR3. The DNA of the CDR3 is TGTGCCAGCAGCTTAAGCACGGGGGCGGAAGGGTACTCCTACGAGCAGTACTTC. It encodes CASSLSTGAEGYSYEQYF. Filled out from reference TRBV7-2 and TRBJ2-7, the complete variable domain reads GAGVSQSPSNKVTEKGKDVELRCDPISGHTALYWYRQSLGQGLEFLIYFQGNSAPDKSGLPSDRFSAERTGGSVSTLTIQRTQQEDSAVYLCASSLSTGAEGYSYEQYFGPGTRLTVT.

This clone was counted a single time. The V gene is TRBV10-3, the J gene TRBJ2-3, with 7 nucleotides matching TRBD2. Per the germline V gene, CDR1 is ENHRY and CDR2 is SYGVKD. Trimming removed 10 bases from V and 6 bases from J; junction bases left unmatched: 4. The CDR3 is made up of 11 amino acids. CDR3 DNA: TGTGCCACCCGGGGGGAGGATACGCAGTATTTT. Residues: CATRGEDTQYF.

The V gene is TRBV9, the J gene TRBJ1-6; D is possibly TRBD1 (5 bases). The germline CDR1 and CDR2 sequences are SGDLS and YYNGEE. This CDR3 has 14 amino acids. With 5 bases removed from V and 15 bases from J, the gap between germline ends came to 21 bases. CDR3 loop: CASSKSGTGGYLHF. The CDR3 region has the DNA TGTGCCAGCAGTAAATCCGGGACGGGCGGTTACCTCCACTTT.